Below are 22 T cell receptor beta chains sequenced from a single sample in a study of T cells in localized non-small cell lung cancer. This table comes from immunoSEQ multiplex PCR, and its TCRdb copy is limited to in-frame clones, with some not included. The top ten clones hold roughly 19% of a sample with about 82,000 clones, around 81% of them seen once. The sequenced sample was PBMCs, obtained before any cancer treatment. These receptors originate from a man between 40 and 70 years old with stage II squamous cell lung carcinoma.

The chain carries TRBV7-3 and TRBJ2-3; D is tentatively TRBD1 or TRBD2 (5 bases each). Trimming took 5 bases from V and 4 from J, leaving 16 bases between them. Germline V lookup: CDR1 SGHTA, CDR2 FQGTGA. The CDR3 has 15 amino acids. CDR3 in amino acids: CASSLVAGRPDTQYF. CDR3 bases: TGTGCCAGCAGCCTCGTAGCAGGGAGACCAGATACGCAGTATTTT.

The CDR3 region has the DNA TGTGCCAGCAGCTTAGATGGAGGCCGGGAAAAACTGTTTTTT. This sequence encodes CASSLDGGREKLFF. The chain combines TRBV7-8 with TRBJ1-4; D not resolved. The CDR3 is made up of 14 amino acids. The germline V gene has CDR1 SGHVS and CDR2 FQNEAQ. The V end lost 1 base, the J end lost 8 bases, and 11 bases lay between the germline ends.

V gene TRBV27 combines with J gene TRBJ1-6, with D possibly matching TRBD1 (5 bases). The V gene lost 6 bases and the J gene lost 4 bases, with 16 bases spanning the gap. The CDR3 totals 16 residues. The germline V gene has CDR1 MNHEY and CDR2 SMNVEV (reference sequence). CDR3 coding DNA: TGTGCCAGCAGCCCCTGGGCAGGGTCTTATAATTCACCCCTCCACTTT. Translation gives CASSPWAGSYNSPLHF.

The V and J genes are TRBV19 and TRBJ2-1; D possibly corresponds to TRBD2 (7 bases). The CDR3 covers 14 residues. The ends were cut back, 6 bases at V and 7 bases at J, with 16 bases in the middle. Looked up from germline, CDR1 is LNHDA and CDR2 is SQIVND (reference sequence). DNA for the CDR3: TGTGCCAGTAGAATCCGGGGGGCAATTAATGAGCAGTTCTTC. Protein: CASRIRGAINEQFF.

The CDR3 protein is CASSPDGSINQPQHF. The CDR3 DNA is TGCGCCAGCAGCCCTGACGGGAGTATCAATCAGCCCCAGCATTTT. This chain connects TRBV5-1 to TRBJ1-5; the D is unclear. The CDR3 has 15 residues. The V end was cut by 4 bases, the J end by 3 bases, with 14 bases between. CDR1 SGHRS and CDR2 YFSETQ come from the germline V gene.

The rearrangement links TRBV6-5 to TRBJ1-4; 7 nucleotides align to TRBD1. The CDR3 length is 16 residues. Germline V gives CDR1 MNHEY, CDR2 SVGAGI. V gave up 0 bases and J gave up 8 bases; unmatched junction bases: 9. CDR3 DNA sequence: TGTGCCAGCAGTTACTCGGGACAGTCCCCATGGGAAAAACTGTTTTTT. It translates to CASSYSGQSPWEKLFF.

The CDR3 nucleotides read TGTGCCAGCAGCTTGGTGGAGGGGATCTCCTACGAGCAGTACTTC. Its translation: CASSLVEGISYEQYF. V usage is TRBV11-2 and J usage is TRBJ2-7; TRBD2 is a possible D gene (6 bases). The CDR3 runs 15 residues. V was trimmed by 3 bases and J by 0 bases, leaving 12 bases between them. Germline CDR1 reads SGHAT; CDR2 reads FQNNGV.

The chain uses TRBV4-3 and TRBJ1-1; 9 positions match TRBD1. J was trimmed by 5 bases and V by 0 bases; bases with no gene match: 13. The V gene's germline CDR1 is LGHNA and CDR2 YSLEER. This CDR3 spans 18 amino acids. The CDR3 sequence: CASSQDSRPTGGETEAFF. In DNA form, the CDR3 reads TGCGCCAGCAGCCAAGATTCTCGCCCGACAGGGGGAGAAACTGAAGCTTTCTTT.

J is TRBJ2-7 and V is TRBV30; a possible D gene is TRBD1 (5 bases). This CDR3 contains 15 residues. Germline CDR1 is GTSNPN and CDR2 is SVGIG (reference sequence). Trimming took 1 base from V and 9 from J, leaving 22 bases between them. The chain's CDR3 is CAWSGMDISSKGQYF. Here the CDR3 DNA reads TGTGCCTGGAGTGGGATGGACATCTCCTCCAAAGGGCAGTACTTC.

This clone came up a few times. This chain links TRBV27 with TRBJ2-7; possible D gene TRBD1, 6 bases. CDR1 and CDR2 from the germline V gene are MNHEY and SMNVEV (reference sequence). Trimming stripped 5 bases from V and 2 bases from J, with 13 bases between. The CDR3 has 14 residues. The CDR3 DNA follows: TGTGCCAGCAGTCGACAGGTCGAGGCCTACGAGCAGTACTTC. It encodes CASSRQVEAYEQYF.

The rearrangement joins TRBV28 to TRBJ1-4; 9 bases align to TRBD1. CDR1 MDHEN and CDR2 SYDVKM come from the germline V gene. The CDR3 length is 15 residues. The J segment lost 8 bases and the V segment lost 6 bases, leaving 10 bases of the junction unmatched. The CDR3 coding sequence is TGTGCCAGCAGCCGAACAGGGGGCGCGAGGGAAAAACTGTTTTTT. This codes for CASSRTGGAREKLFF.

The rearrangement uses TRBV5-4 and TRBJ2-7; the match to TRBD2 covers 10 bases. The germline V gene has CDR1 SGHNT and CDR2 YYREEE (reference sequence). Trimming at V came to 4 bases and at J to 2 bases, leaving 6 bases not matched to a gene. The CDR3 is 15 amino acids. The CDR3 nucleotides read TGTGCCAGCAGCGCCTCTAGCGGGAGCGCCTACGAGCAGTACTTC. This gives the protein CASSASSGSAYEQYF.

This clone was counted a few times. The genes are TRBV6-1 and TRBJ1-2, with D perhaps matching TRBD1 (6 bases). Germline values: CDR1 MNHNS, CDR2 SASEGT. V was clipped by 6 bases and J by 4 bases, with 18 bases between them. The CDR3 loop spans 15 amino acids. In nucleotides, the CDR3 is TGTGCCAGCAGGGGCCCCTCCACAGGGCTCTATGGCTACACCTTC. Residues: CASRGPSTGLYGYTF.

This chain uses TRBV4-3 with TRBJ1-4, with TRBD1 matching over 9 bases. The germline V gene has CDR1 LGHNA and CDR2 YSLEER. J lost 7 bases, V lost 3 bases, and 0 bases had no gene match. The CDR3 length is 13 residues. The CDR3 DNA is TGCGCCAGCAGCCAGGGACAGGGTGAAAAACTGTTTTTT. Translating gives CASSQGQGEKLFF.

In the case of this clone: At one end, the junction sequence differs from germline, possibly due to a read error. The chain links TRBV14 to TRBJ2-3; D is possibly TRBD2 (6 bases). The CDR3 runs 16 residues. CDR1 is SGHDN, CDR2 FVKESK, per germline. The CDR3 is CASSQDAGRKAKEQYF. In DNA form, the CDR3 reads TGTGCCAGCAGTCAAGACGCGGGGCGAAAAGCGAAGGAGCAGTATTTT. Full variable domain (outside the CDR3, taken from reference TRBV14 and TRBJ2-3): EAGVTQFPSHSVIEKGQTVTLRCDPISGHDNLYWYRRVMGKEIKFLLHFVKESKQDESGMPNNRFLAERTGGTYSTLKVQPAELEDSGVYFCASSQDAGRKAKEQYFGPGTRLTVL.

The CDR3 loop reads CASHNQGRDGELFF. The DNA of the CDR3 is TGTGCCAGCCATAATCAGGGCCGGGACGGGGAGCTGTTTTTT. V usage is TRBV6-6 and J usage is TRBJ2-2; D possibly uses TRBD1 or TRBD2 (5 bases each). The CDR3 consists of 14 residues. The ends were cut back, 8 bases at V and 7 bases at J, with 17 bases in the middle. Per the germline V gene, CDR1 is MNHNY and CDR2 is SVGAGI (reference sequence).

This clone was detected a few times. The chain carries TRBV7-2 and TRBJ2-2, with a possible D match to TRBD2 (6 bases). Germline V gene data show CDR1 as SGHTA and CDR2 as FQGNSA. V was trimmed by 2 bases and J by 2 bases, leaving 9 bases between them. The CDR3 consists of 15 residues. The CDR3 spells CASSLTGANTGELFF. As DNA, the CDR3 is TGTGCCAGCAGCTTAACGGGAGCCAACACCGGGGAGCTGTTTTTT.

The rearrangement links TRBV28 to TRBJ2-7; D perhaps matches TRBD1 (9 bases). CDR3 length: 14 residues. V shed 10 bases and J shed 9 bases, with 25 bases lying between them. Germline loops: CDR1 MDHEN, CDR2 SYDVKM. The CDR3 loop is CATGGGQGGGRQYF. The CDR3 DNA sequence: TGTGCCACCGGGGGGGGACAGGGAGGCGGTAGGCAGTACTTC.

The chain uses TRBV27 and TRBJ2-1, with TRBD2 matching 12 bases. V lost 3 bases to trimming and J lost 3 bases; unmatched junction nucleotides: 3. Germline V gene sequence: CDR1 MNHEY, CDR2 SMNVEV (reference sequence). The CDR3 spans 16 residues. The chain's CDR3 is CASSLRLAGVYNEQFF. In DNA, the CDR3 is TGTGCCAGCAGTTTGCGACTAGCGGGAGTCTACAATGAGCAGTTCTTC.

A few counts support this clone. The chain carries TRBV28 and TRBJ2-2; D is uncertain. The length of the CDR3 is 11 residues. Germline assignment: CDR1 MDHEN and CDR2 SYDVKM. The V end lost 7 bases, the J end lost 5 bases, and 5 bases lay between the germline ends. CDR3 sequence reads: CASKETGELFF. The CDR3 DNA reads TGTGCCAGCAAAGAGACCGGGGAGCTGTTTTTT. The full variable domain, completed using reference TRBV28 and TRBJ2-2, is DVKVTQSSRYLVKRTGEKVFLECVQDMDHENMFWYRQDPGLGLRLIYFSYDVKMKEKGDIPEGYSVSREKKERFSLILESASTNQTSMYLCASKETGELFFGEGSRLTVL.

The chain uses TRBV19 and TRBJ2-5; possibly TRBD2 for D (6 bases). Germline assignment: CDR1 LNHDA and CDR2 SQIVND (reference sequence). Trimming left V 7 bases short and J 3 bases short, with 9 bases between. This CDR3 has 12 amino acids. The CDR3 loop reads CASTGSEETQYF. In nucleotides, the CDR3 is TGTGCCAGTACCGGGAGTGAAGAGACCCAGTACTTC.

This chain joins TRBV5-4 and TRBJ1-4; TRBD1 agrees at 8 bases. Germline CDR1 reads SGHNT; CDR2 reads YYREEE (reference sequence). Trimming at V came to 2 bases and at J to 4 bases, leaving 4 bases not matched to a gene. This CDR3 spans 15 amino acids. The chain's CDR3 is CASSFAGQGNEKLFF. The CDR3 region has the DNA TGTGCCAGCAGCTTTGCTGGACAGGGTAATGAAAAACTGTTTTTT.